This TCR beta chain was recorded in a study of breast tumors, draining lymph nodes, adjacent tissues. Study-wide results and limits: Compared with basal-like, luminal-like tumors shared significantly more repertoire with nontumor tissue. Tumor T cell lymph node origin was a supported hypothesis, not proven. Tumors had less TCR diversity than lymph nodes, more than nontumor tissue.

This clonotype was seen repeatedly, ten times or more. What it recognizes is unknown. Breast cancer patients provided tissue from their axillary draining lymph nodes. This CDR3 is built from 12 residues. V was trimmed by 8 bases and J by 6 bases, leaving 11 bases between them. Germline lookup yields CDR1 SEHNR and CDR2 FQNEAQ (reference sequence). TCRdb re-derived calls from the multiplex PCR reads in MiXCR, one entry per CDR3 protein. The sample holds some 120,000 distinct CDR3 sequences, 21% seen once. The chain has TRBV7-9 and TRBJ2-1, with unresolved D. The sequence was obtained from a female donor with breast cancer. Some clones in this sample may be carry-over from other donors' samples. Specimen: axillary lymph node tissue. CDR3 DNA: TGTGCCAGCGTTAATAGTATCAATGAGCAGTTCTTC. Protein: CASVNSINEQFF.